Shown below are 18 T cell receptor beta chains from a single sample sequenced in a study of T cell changes during pregnancy in multiple sclerosis. Here immunoSEQ multiplex PCR was the method, and the copy in TCRdb shows in-frame clones only, minus some. This table has about 34,000 clones, over 85% appearing once. Sample: CD8+ T cells from peripheral blood mononuclear cells, taken in the third trimester of pregnancy. The receptor set was obtained from a female donor with multiple sclerosis, enrolled in a pregnancy study.

The V call is TRBV10-3, the J call TRBJ1-4; possibly TRBD1 for D (5 bases). V was pared by 3 bases and J by 7 bases, with 12 bases between. Germline V gene data show CDR1 as ENHRY and CDR2 as SYGVKD. The CDR3 covers 14 residues. The CDR3 reads CAISEAGLGEKLFF. DNA for the CDR3: TGTGCCATCAGTGAAGCAGGGCTGGGTGAAAAACTGTTTTTT.

This clone has just one count. DNA for the CDR3: TGTGCCAGCAGCGCCGGGCAACAGGGGATTGGGGAAAAACTGTTTTTT. Translated: CASSAGQQGIGEKLFF. The V and J genes are TRBV5-4 and TRBJ1-4; TRBD1 agrees at 7 bases. Trimming removed 4 bases from V and 8 bases from J; junction bases left unmatched: 14. The length of the CDR3 is 16 residues. Germline V CDR1 and CDR2: SGHNT, YYREEE (reference sequence). The entire variable domain, with the rest obtained from reference TRBV5-4 and TRBJ1-4, is as follows: ETGVTQSPTHLIKTRGQQVTLRCSSQSGHNTVSWYQQALGQGPQFIFQYYREEENGRGNFPPRFSGLQFPNYSSELNVNALELDDSALYLCASSAGQQGIGEKLFFGSGTQLSVL.

The genes are TRBV19 and TRBJ1-1; the D gene is possibly TRBD1 (6 bases). The V gene's germline CDR1 is LNHDA and CDR2 SQIVND (reference sequence). CDR3 size: 13 residues. Trimming removed 8 bases from V and 5 bases from J, with 15 bases in between. The CDR3 DNA reads TGTGCCAGTTCGGACAGCCGCAGGACTGAAGCTTTCTTT. It specifies CASSDSRRTEAFF.

The chain is built from TRBV19 and TRBJ1-1; D gene unclear. V lost 4 bases and J 1 base, leaving 4 bases between the germline ends. Looked up from germline, CDR1 is LNHDA and CDR2 is SQIVND (reference sequence). The CDR3 covers 12 residues. CDR3 sequence: CASSNRNTEAFF. CDR3 in DNA: TGTGCCAGTAGTAACAGGAACACTGAAGCTTTCTTT.

J is TRBJ1-2 and V is TRBV4-1; 8 bases map to TRBD1. The CDR3 is 15 residues long. The junction had 5 bases not matched to a gene; V was cut back by 2 bases and J by 3 bases. Germline CDR1 and CDR2: MGHRA and YSYEKL. CDR3 bases: TGCGCCAGCAGCCAATTTACAGGGGGGGACTATGGCTACACCTTC. Amino acid sequence: CASSQFTGGDYGYTF.

The V gene is TRBV6-1, the J gene TRBJ1-6; TRBD1 matches at 9 bases. Germline loops: CDR1 MNHNS, CDR2 SASEGT. The CDR3 has 18 amino acids. V was pared by 4 bases and J by 1 base, with 8 bases of the junction left unmatched. The CDR3 coding sequence is TGTGCCAGCAGTGGCCCCCGGGACAGGGTTTCCTATAATTCACCCCTCCACTTT. Its protein is CASSGPRDRVSYNSPLHF.

The chain combines TRBV4-1 with TRBJ2-7; 8 positions match TRBD1. The CDR3 extends over 17 amino acids. With V trimmed by 0 bases and J by 1 base, 8 bases remained unmatched. Germline V gene lookup returns CDR1 MGHRA and CDR2 YSYEKL. The CDR3 sequence: CASSQDLTGQVSYEQYF. CDR3 DNA sequence: TGCGCCAGCAGCCAAGATTTAACGGGACAGGTATCCTACGAGCAGTACTTC.

The genes are TRBV7-2 and TRBJ1-1; tentative D call: TRBD1 (5 bases). Germline V gene lookup returns CDR1 SGHTA and CDR2 FQGNSA. The CDR3 has 15 amino acids. V gave up 5 bases and J gave up 3 bases, with 16 bases separating them. CDR3: CASSLDSYADTEAFF. The CDR3 region has the DNA TGTGCCAGCAGCCTCGACAGTTACGCCGACACTGAAGCTTTCTTT.

This chain links TRBV23-1 with TRBJ2-7; tentative D call: TRBD2 (6 bases). TRBV23-1 belongs to the ORF category, with a function that is uncertain. The CDR3 extends over 17 amino acids. V lost 2 bases and J 0 bases, leaving 17 bases between the germline ends. The CDR3, as DNA: TGCGCCAGCAGTCAAAGCTGCTCCCGGGACTTCTCCTACGAGCAGTACTTC. Its protein is CASSQSCSRDFSYEQYF.

The chain has TRBV9 and TRBJ2-1, with 8 nucleotides matching TRBD2. The length of the CDR3 is 15 residues. V dropped 3 bases and J dropped 3; count of bases not matched to a gene: 5. CDR1 and CDR2 from the germline V gene are SGDLS and YYNGEE. CDR3 amino acids: CASSAGLAGYNEQFF. CDR3 DNA sequence: TGTGCCAGCAGCGCCGGACTAGCCGGCTACAATGAGCAGTTCTTC.

The chain uses TRBV7-3 and TRBJ2-1; the match to TRBD1 covers 8 bases. This CDR3 is built from 12 residues. V dropped 5 bases and J dropped 6; count of bases not matched to a gene: 0. The germline gives CDR1 SGHTA, CDR2 FQGTGA. For the CDR3, the DNA is TGTGCCAGCAGCGGGACAGGCAATGAGCAGTTCTTC. Its translation: CASSGTGNEQFF. Using reference TRBV7-3 and TRBJ2-1 for the parts outside the CDR3, the full variable domain is GAGVSQTPSNKVTEKGKYVELRCDPISGHTALYWYRQSLGQGPEFLIYFQGTGAADDSGLPNDRFFAVRPEGSVSTLKIQRTERGDSAVYLCASSGTGNEQFFGPGTRLTVL.

The V gene is TRBV27, the J gene TRBJ2-5, with 10 bases identical to TRBD1. This CDR3 has 16 amino acids. In germline, CDR1 is MNHEY, CDR2 SMNVEV (reference sequence). V was pared by 0 bases and J by 5 bases, with 6 bases of the junction left unmatched. The CDR3 spells CASSLSPGTGVETQYF. CDR3 DNA: TGTGCCAGCAGTTTATCCCCCGGGACAGGGGTGGAGACCCAGTACTTC.

This clone has only one observation. The chain joins TRBV9 to TRBJ2-7, with 13 bases aligning to TRBD2. V lost 4 bases, J lost 4 bases, and 2 bases stayed unmatched. The CDR3 totals 14 residues. The germline V gene encodes CDR1 SGDLS and CDR2 YYNGEE. The CDR3 nucleotides read TGTGCCAGCAGCCCGGGACTAGCGGGATACGAGCAGTACTTC. It translates to CASSPGLAGYEQYF.

The CDR3 spells CASSPPGHLDYGYTF. CDR3 sequence (DNA): TGTGCCAGCTCACCACCGGGACACTTAGACTATGGCTACACCTTC. The chain couples TRBV18 to TRBJ1-2, with a tentative D call TRBD1 (6 bases). Germline V gives CDR1 KGHSH, CDR2 LQKENI. This CDR3 contains 15 residues. Deletions cut 0 bases from V and 3 bases from J, with 11 bases between.

The rearrangement links TRBV9 to TRBJ2-1; no definite D call. Trimming removed 0 bases from V and 8 bases from J, with 6 bases in between. The CDR3 is 12 amino acids. From germline, CDR1 is SGDLS and CDR2 YYNGEE. The CDR3 loop reads CASSVASHEQFF. CDR3 DNA sequence: TGTGCCAGCAGCGTAGCCTCTCATGAGCAGTTCTTC.

The rearrangement links TRBV5-1 to TRBJ2-1; D is ambiguous. This CDR3 has 12 residues. V lost 9 bases and J lost 0, with 7 bases in between. Germline V lookup: CDR1 SGHRS, CDR2 YFSETQ. CDR3 DNA sequence: TGCGCCATCGCTATCTCCTACAATGAGCAGTTCTTC. Translated: CAIAISYNEQFF.

The chain carries TRBV4-3 and TRBJ1-4; the D gene is possibly TRBD1 (5 bases). The CDR3 spans 18 residues. The V end was cut by 1 base, the J end by 0 bases, with 15 bases between. The germline gives CDR1 LGHNA, CDR2 YSLEER. CDR3 protein: CASSQGQPQGTTNEKLFF. For the CDR3, the DNA is TGCGCCAGCAGCCAAGGACAGCCCCAAGGTACAACTAATGAAAAACTGTTTTTT.

The V call is TRBV7-9, the J call TRBJ2-3; TRBD1 matches at 7 bases. Trimming cost V 5 bases and J 1 base; bases outside gene matches: 6. The germline V gene encodes CDR1 SEHNR and CDR2 FQNEAQ (reference sequence). The CDR3 is 15 residues long. CDR3 residues: CASSLPGGGTDTQYF. CDR3 DNA: TGTGCCAGCAGCCTCCCAGGGGGAGGCACAGATACGCAGTATTTT.